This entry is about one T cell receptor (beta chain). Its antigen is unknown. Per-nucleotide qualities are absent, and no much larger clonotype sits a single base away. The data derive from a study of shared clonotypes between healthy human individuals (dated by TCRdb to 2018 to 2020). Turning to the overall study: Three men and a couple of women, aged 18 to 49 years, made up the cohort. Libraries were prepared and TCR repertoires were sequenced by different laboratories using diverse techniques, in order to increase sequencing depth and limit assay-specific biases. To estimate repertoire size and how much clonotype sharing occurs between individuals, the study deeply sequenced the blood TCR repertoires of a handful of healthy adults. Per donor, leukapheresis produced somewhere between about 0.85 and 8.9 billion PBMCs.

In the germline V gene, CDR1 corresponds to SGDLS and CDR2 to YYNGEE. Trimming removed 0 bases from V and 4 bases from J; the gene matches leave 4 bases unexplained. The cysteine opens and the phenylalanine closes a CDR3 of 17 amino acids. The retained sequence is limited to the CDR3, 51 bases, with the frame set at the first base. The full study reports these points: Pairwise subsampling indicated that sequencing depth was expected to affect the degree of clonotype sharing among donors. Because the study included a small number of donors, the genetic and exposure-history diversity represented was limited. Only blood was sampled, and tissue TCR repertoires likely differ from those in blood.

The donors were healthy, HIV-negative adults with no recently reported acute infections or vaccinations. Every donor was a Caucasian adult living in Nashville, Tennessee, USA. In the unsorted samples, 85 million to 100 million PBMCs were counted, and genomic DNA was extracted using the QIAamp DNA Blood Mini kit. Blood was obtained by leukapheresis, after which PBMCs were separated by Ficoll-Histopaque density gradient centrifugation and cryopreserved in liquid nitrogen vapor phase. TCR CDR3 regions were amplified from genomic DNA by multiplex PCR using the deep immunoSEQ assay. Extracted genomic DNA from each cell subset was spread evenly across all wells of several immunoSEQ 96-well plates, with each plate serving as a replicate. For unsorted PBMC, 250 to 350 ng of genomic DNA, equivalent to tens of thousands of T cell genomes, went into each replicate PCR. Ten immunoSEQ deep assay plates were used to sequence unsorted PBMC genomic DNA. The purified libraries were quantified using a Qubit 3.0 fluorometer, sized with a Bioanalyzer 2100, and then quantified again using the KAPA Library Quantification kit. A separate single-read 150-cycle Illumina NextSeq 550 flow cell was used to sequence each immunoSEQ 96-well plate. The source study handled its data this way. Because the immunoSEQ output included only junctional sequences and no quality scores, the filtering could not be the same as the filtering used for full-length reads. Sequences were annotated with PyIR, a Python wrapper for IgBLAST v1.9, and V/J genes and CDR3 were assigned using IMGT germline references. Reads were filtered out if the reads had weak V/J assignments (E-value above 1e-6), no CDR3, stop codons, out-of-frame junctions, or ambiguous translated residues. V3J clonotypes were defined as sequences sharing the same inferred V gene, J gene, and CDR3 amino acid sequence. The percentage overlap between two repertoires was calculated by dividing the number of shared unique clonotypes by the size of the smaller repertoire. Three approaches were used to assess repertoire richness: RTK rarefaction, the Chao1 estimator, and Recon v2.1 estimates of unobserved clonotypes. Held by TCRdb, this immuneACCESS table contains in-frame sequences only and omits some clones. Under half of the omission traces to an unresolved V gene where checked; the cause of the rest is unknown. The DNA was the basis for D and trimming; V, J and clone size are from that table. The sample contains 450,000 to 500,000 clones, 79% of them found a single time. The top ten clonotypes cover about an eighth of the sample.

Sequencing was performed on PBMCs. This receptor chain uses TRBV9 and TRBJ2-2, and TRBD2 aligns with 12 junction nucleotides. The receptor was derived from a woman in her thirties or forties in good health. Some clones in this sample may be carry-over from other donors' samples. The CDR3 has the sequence CASSVGLAGVRTGELFF. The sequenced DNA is TGTGCCAGCAGCGTAGGACTAGCGGGAGTTCGCACCGGGGAGCTGTTTTTT.